This T cell receptor (beta chain) was recovered during a study of T cell changes during pregnancy in multiple sclerosis. J gave up 2 bases and V 6 bases, and 4 bases lay outside the gene matches. The CDR3 is made up of 14 amino acids. CDR1 is MNHNY and CDR2 is SVGAGI in the germline V gene (reference sequence). The repertoire was sequenced with immunoSEQ multiplex PCR; TCRdb's copy has only in-frame clones and lacks some. This table holds about 38,000 clones, approximately 94% found once. The sample in question was CD4+ T cells from peripheral blood mononuclear cells, obtained in the second trimester of pregnancy. This sequence originates from a female donor with multiple sclerosis, enrolled in a pregnancy study. The V and J genes are TRBV6-6 and TRBJ2-1; 7 nucleotides agree with TRBD2. The chain's CDR3 is CASRPLAAYNEQFF. The CDR3, as DNA: TGTGCCAGCAGACCCCTAGCGGCCTACAATGAGCAGTTCTTC.